One TCR beta chain is described in this entry. Trimming removed 4 bases from V and 5 bases from J, with 20 bases in between. Germline assignment: CDR1 SGHVS and CDR2 FNYEAQ. There are 16 residues in the CDR3. The record originates from a study of blood T cell repertoires in COVID-19. TCRdb's table, derived via immunoSEQ multiplex PCR, lists solely in-frame clones and lacks some. The data hold hundreds of thousands of clones, with 85% to 90% observed a single time. Living in about two dozen US areas, the participants were between about 18 and 100 years of age. The chain links TRBV7-6 to TRBJ1-1, with a weak D call TRBD1 (6 bases). The source material was PBMCs or T cells enriched from blood (not recorded which). The clonotype was recovered from a man aged 25-45 years who had recovered from COVID-19. The CDR3 region is CASSSSPLPGQTEAFF. The CDR3 DNA sequence: TGTGCCAGCAGCTCTAGCCCCCTACCGGGACAAACTGAAGCTTTCTTT.